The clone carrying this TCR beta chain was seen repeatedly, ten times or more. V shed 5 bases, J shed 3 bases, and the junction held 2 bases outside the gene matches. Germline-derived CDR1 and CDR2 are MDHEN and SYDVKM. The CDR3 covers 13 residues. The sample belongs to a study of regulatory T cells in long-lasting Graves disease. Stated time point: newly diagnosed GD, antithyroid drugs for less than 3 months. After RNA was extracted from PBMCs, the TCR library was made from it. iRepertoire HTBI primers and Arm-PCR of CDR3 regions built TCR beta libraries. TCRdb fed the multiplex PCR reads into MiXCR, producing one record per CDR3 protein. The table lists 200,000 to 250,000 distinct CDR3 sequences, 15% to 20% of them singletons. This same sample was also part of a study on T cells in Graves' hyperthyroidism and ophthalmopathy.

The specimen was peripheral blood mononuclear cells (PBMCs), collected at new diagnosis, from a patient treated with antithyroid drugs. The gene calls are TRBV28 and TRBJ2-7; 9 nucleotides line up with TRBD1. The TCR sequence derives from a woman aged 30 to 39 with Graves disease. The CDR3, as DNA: TGTGCCAGCAGTGGGACAGGGAACTACGAGCAGTACTTC. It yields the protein CASSGTGNYEQYF.